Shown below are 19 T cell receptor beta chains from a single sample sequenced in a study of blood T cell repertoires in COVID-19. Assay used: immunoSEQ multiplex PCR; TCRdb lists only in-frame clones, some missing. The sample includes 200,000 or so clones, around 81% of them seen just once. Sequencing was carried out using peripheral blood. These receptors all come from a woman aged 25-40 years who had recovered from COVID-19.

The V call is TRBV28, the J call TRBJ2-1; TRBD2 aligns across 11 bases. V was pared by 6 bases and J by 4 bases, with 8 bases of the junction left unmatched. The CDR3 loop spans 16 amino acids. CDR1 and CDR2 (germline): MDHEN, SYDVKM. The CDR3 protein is CASRGTSGDLYNEQFF. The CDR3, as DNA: TGTGCCAGCAGGGGGACTAGCGGAGATCTTTACAATGAGCAGTTCTTC.

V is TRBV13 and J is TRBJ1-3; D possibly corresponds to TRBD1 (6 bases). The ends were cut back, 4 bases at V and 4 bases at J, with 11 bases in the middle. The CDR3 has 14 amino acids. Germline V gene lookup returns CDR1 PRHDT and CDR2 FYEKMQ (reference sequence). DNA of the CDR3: TGTGCCAGCAGCTCCTACAGGGCCGGAAACACCATATATTTT. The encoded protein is CASSSYRAGNTIYF.

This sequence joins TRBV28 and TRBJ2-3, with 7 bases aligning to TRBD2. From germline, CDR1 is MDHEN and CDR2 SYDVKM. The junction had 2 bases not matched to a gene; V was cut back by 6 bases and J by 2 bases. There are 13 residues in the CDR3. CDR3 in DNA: TGTGCCAGCAGCGAGCGGGACACAGATACGCAGTATTTT. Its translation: CASSERDTDTQYF.

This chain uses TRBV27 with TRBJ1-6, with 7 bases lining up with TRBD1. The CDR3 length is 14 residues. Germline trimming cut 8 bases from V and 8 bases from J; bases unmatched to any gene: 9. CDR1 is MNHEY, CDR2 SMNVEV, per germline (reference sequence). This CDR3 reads CASSRGLWDSPLHF. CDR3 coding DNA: TGTGCCAGCTCGAGGGGGCTATGGGATTCACCCCTCCACTTT.

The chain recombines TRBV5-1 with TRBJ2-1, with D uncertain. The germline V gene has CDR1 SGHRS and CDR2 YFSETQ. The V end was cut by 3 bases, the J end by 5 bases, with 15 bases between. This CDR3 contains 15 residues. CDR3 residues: CASSYRADGDNEQFF. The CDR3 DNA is TGCGCCAGCAGCTACCGAGCAGACGGAGACAATGAGCAGTTCTTC.

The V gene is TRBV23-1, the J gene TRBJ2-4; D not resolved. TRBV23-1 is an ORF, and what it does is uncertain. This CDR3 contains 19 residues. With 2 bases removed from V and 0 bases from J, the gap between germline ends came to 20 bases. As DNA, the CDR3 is TGCGCCAGCAGTCAAAGCTACCGCGGTTCCCTCCTAGCCAAAAACATTCAGTACTTC. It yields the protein CASSQSYRGSLLAKNIQYF.

CDR3: CASSQGREGGSYNEQFF. The CDR3 DNA sequence: TGTGCCAGCAGCCAAGGCCGGGAGGGGGGATCCTACAATGAGCAGTTCTTC. The V call is TRBV3-1 (or the pseudogene TRBV3-2), the J call TRBJ2-1; 8 bases map to TRBD2. The CDR3 has 17 amino acids. The trim removed 1 base at V and 1 base at J, leaving 6 bases unmatched. Looked up from germline, CDR1 is LGHDT and CDR2 is YNNKEL (reference sequence).

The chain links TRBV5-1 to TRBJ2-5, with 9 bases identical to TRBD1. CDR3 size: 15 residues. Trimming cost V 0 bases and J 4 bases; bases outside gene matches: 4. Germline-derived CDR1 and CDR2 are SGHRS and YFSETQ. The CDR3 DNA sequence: TGCGCCAGCAGCTTGGGGGACAGGGAGCGAGAGACCCAGTACTTC. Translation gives CASSLGDRERETQYF.

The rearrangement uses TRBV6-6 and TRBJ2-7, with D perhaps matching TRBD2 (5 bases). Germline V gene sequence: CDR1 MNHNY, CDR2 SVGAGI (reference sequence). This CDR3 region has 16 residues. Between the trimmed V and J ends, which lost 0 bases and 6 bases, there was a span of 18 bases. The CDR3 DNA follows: TGTGCCAGCAGTTACTCGGCGGGCCATAGGATTAGCGAGCAGTACTTC. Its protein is CASSYSAGHRISEQYF.

The CDR3 nucleotides read TGTGCCAGCACCCCCCGCAGACAGGAAGGCACTGAAGCTTTCTTT. Translation gives CASTPRRQEGTEAFF. The V and J genes are TRBV9 and TRBJ1-1, with a weak D call TRBD1 (6 bases). Germline CDR1 is SGDLS and CDR2 is YYNGEE. The CDR3 has 15 amino acids. The V and J ends lost 6 bases and 4 bases respectively, with 19 bases between them.

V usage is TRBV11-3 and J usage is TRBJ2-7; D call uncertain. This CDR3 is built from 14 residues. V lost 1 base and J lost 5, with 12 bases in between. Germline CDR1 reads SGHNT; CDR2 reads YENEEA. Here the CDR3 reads CASSLGSSGHEQYF. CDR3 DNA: TGTGCCAGCAGCTTAGGATCTTCAGGCCACGAGCAGTACTTC.

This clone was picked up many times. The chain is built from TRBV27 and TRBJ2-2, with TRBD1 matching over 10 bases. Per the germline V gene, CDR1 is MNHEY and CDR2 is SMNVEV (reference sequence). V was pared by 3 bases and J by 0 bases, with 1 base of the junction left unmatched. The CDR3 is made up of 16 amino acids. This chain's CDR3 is CASSFGTGANTGELFF. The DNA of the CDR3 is TGTGCCAGCAGTTTCGGGACAGGGGCGAACACCGGGGAGCTGTTTTTT.

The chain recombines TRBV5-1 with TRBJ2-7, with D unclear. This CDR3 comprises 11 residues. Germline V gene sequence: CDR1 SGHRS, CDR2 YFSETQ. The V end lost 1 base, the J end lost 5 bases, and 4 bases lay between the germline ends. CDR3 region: CASSLTDEQYF. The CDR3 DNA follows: TGCGCCAGCAGCTTGACGGACGAGCAGTACTTC.

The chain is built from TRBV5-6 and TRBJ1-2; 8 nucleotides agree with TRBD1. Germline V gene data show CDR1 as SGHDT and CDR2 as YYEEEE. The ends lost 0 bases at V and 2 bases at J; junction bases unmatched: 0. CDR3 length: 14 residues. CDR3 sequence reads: CASSLGQGNYGYTF. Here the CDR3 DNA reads TGTGCCAGCAGCTTGGGACAGGGGAACTATGGCTACACCTTC. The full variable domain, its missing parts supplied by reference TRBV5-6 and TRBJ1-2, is DAGVTQSPTHLIKTRGQQVTLRCSPKSGHDTVSWYQQALGQGPQFIFQYYEEEERQRGNFPDRFSGHQFPNYSSELNVNALLLGDSALYLCASSLGQGNYGYTFGSGTRLTVV.

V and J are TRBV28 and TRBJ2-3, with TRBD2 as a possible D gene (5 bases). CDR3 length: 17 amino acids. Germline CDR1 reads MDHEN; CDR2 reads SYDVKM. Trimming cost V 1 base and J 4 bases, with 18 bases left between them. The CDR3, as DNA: TGTGCCAGCAGTTTATTCAAGGGTGAGGGCTTCGCAGATACGCAGTATTTT. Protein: CASSLFKGEGFADTQYF.

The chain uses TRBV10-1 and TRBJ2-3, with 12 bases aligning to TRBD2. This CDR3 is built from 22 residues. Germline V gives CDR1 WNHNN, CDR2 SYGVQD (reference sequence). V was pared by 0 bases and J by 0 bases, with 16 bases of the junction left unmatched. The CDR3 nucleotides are TGCGCCAGCAGTGAGTCGTGGTCTAGCGGGAGGGCCATAACCTCGAGCACAGATACGCAGTATTTT. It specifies CASSESWSSGRAITSSTDTQYF.

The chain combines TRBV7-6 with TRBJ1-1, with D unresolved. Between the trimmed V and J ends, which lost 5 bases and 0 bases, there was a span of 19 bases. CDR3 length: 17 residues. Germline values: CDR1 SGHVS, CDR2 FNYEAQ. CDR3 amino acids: CASSLESPGVMNTEAFF. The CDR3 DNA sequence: TGTGCCAGCAGCCTGGAATCCCCCGGGGTGATGAACACTGAAGCTTTCTTT.

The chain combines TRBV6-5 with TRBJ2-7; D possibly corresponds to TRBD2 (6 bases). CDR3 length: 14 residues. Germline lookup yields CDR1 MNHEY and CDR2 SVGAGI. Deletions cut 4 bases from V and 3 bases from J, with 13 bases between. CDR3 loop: CASSFFDSGYEQYF. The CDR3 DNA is TGTGCCAGCAGTTTTTTTGATAGCGGCTACGAGCAGTACTTC.

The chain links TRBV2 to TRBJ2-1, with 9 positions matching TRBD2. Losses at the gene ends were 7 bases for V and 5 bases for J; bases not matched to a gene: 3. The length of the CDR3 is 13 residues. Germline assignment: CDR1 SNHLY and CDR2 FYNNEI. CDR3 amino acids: CASTSGTHNEQFF. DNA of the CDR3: TGTGCCAGCACTAGCGGGACCCACAATGAGCAGTTCTTC.